The rows below give T cell receptor beta chains drawn from one sample of a study of blood T cell repertoires in COVID-19. Data came from immunoSEQ multiplex PCR; TCRdb stores just in-frame clones and leaves some out. Of roughly 260,000 clones in the sample, around 90% are singletons; the top ten hold approximately 2.6%. Sequences were obtained from peripheral blood. Every receptor here comes from a person aged 18-35 years with COVID-19, enrolled during active disease. Both conserved end residues are part of each CDR3. The D gene is left open where the match is weak. Only part of the rows carry a size: once, few, many, or a class if the clone is expanded.

>-|-|TRBJ2-2|TRBV4-1
CASSQDRARHRGFNTGELFF
TGCGCCAGCAGCCAAGATCGGGCCCGACATCGGGGATTTAACACCGGGGAGCTGTTTTTT
>-|-|TRBJ1-5|TRBV5-1
CASSLSGNQPQHF
TGCGCCAGCAGCTTGTCCGGGAATCAGCCCCAGCATTTT
>-|TRBD1|TRBJ1-3|TRBV5-1
CASSLAGQGRNTIYF
TGCGCCAGCAGCTTGGCGGGACAGGGACGAAACACCATATATTTT
>-|TRBD2|TRBJ2-2|TRBV19
CASSIAGTTYTGELFF
TGTGCCAGTAGTATAGCAGGGACTACATACACCGGGGAGCTGTTTTTT
>once|-|TRBJ1-1|TRBV24-1
CATSDLHAAPGTEAFF
TGTGCCACCAGTGATTTGCACGCGGCTCCGGGCACTGAAGCTTTCTTT
>few|TRBD2|TRBJ2-7|TRBV7-2
CASSLEGRVEQYF
TGTGCCAGCAGCTTAGAAGGGAGGGTGGAGCAGTACTTC
>-|-|TRBJ2-7|TRBV3-1/TRBV3-2
CASSQDSSVSYEQYF
TGTGCCAGCAGCCAAGATTCTTCGGTCTCCTACGAGCAGTACTTC
>-|-|TRBJ2-1|TRBV9
CASSVELQARDNEQFF
TGTGCCAGCAGCGTAGAGCTACAGGCCCGCGACAATGAGCAGTTCTTC
>-|TRBD2|TRBJ2-3|TRBV5-5
CASNPGGTSDTQYF
TGTGCCAGCAACCCGGGGGGGACCTCAGATACGCAGTATTTT
>-|-|TRBJ2-7|TRBV27
CASSLSTTRVHEQYF
TGTGCCAGCAGTTTATCGACTACTAGGGTCCACGAGCAGTACTTC
>-|-|TRBJ2-7|TRBV27
CASSLLSGGGFGQYF
TGTGCCAGCAGTTTATTATCAGGGGGAGGATTTGGGCAGTACTTC
>-|TRBD1|TRBJ2-7|TRBV5-4
CASSFGTGSSYEQYF
TGTGCCAGCAGCTTCGGGACAGGGAGCTCCTACGAGCAGTACTTC
>-|-|TRBJ1-4|TRBV6-5
CASSRVSGGNEKLFF
TGTGCCAGCAGCCGCGTGTCGGGTGGGAATGAAAAACTGTTTTTT
>-|TRBD1|TRBJ2-1|TRBV24-1
CATSDAQGGKDNEQFF
TGTGCCACCAGTGATGCACAGGGGGGAAAGGACAATGAGCAGTTCTTC
>once|TRBD1|TRBJ1-1|TRBV19
CASSMTGASWFAEAFF
TGTGCCAGTAGTATGACAGGGGCTTCATGGTTCGCTGAAGCTTTCTTT
>-|-|TRBJ2-7|TRBV24-1
CATSSGNEQYF
TGTGCCACCAGTTCAGGGAACGAGCAGTACTTC
>-|TRBD2|TRBJ2-1|TRBV19
CASTVTSVAYNEQFF
TGTGCCAGTACCGTGACTAGCGTAGCCTACAATGAGCAGTTCTTC
>-|TRBD1|TRBJ2-7|TRBV5-1
CASSRAGTETSYEQYF
TGCGCCAGCAGCCGAGCCGGGACAGAGACCTCCTACGAGCAGTACTTC
>-|-|TRBJ1-5|TRBV3-1/TRBV3-2
CASSQDRGLNQPQHF
TGTGCCAGCAGCCAAGACAGGGGACTAAATCAGCCCCAGCATTTT
>-|TRBD2|TRBJ2-3|TRBV7-9
CASSPREEFGDTQYF
TGTGCCAGCAGTCCCCGGGAGGAATTCGGAGATACGCAGTATTTT